These 6 T cell receptor beta chains were all obtained from the same sample, sequenced in a study of human T cells and chemical hapten exposure. Time point noted: patch test 3, about 24 weeks after DPC sensitization. Treatment here: therapeutic diphenylcyclopropenone sensitization with weekly scalp DPC. Whole blood, unfractionated, served as the material for total RNA extraction. Using its own MiXCR run on the RACE reads, TCRdb lists one record per CDR3 protein. Among 35,000 to 45,000 distinct CDR3 sequences listed, roughly 13% were seen once. Here the sequenced sample was whole blood, taken in connection with sensitization to the hapten diphenylcyclopropenone (DPC). The receptors derive from a woman aged 40 to 50 with alopecia areata. Some clones in this sample may be carry-over from other donors' samples.

This clonotype was observed many times. J is TRBJ1-3 and V is TRBV10-2; possible D gene TRBD1, 5 bases. Between the trimmed V and J ends, which lost 4 bases and 1 base, there was a span of 8 bases. CDR3 length: 14 amino acids. The germline V gene encodes CDR1 WSHSY and CDR2 SAAADI. The CDR3 here is CASSAGGSGNTIYF. Here the CDR3 DNA reads TGCGCCAGCAGTGCGGGGGGATCTGGAAACACCATATATTTT.

The chain is built from TRBV27 and TRBJ2-3; TRBD2 agrees at 9 bases. This CDR3 contains 16 residues. J gave up 1 base and V 1 base, and 3 bases lay outside the gene matches. Germline V gene sequence: CDR1 MNHEY, CDR2 SMNVEV (reference sequence). CDR3 DNA: TGTGCCAGCAGTTTATGGGCGGGGGGGGGCACAGATACGCAGTATTTT. Its translation is CASSLWAGGGTDTQYF.

This clonotype showed up many times. The chain combines TRBV19 with TRBJ1-1, with D perhaps TRBD1 (5 bases). Germline lookup yields CDR1 LNHDA and CDR2 SQIVND (reference sequence). Trimming took 6 bases from V and 5 from J, leaving 10 bases between them. This CDR3 contains 12 residues. The CDR3 DNA reads as TGTGCCAGTAGGACAGTTAGGACTGAAGCTTTCTTT. Protein product: CASRTVRTEAFF.

In this sample, this clonotype turned up a few times. A much larger clone differs from this one at a single base, so this may be a read error. The chain is built from TRBV28 and TRBJ1-6; D might be TRBD1 (6 bases). Germline-derived CDR1 and CDR2 are MDHEN and SYDVKM. The CDR3 runs to 11 residues. In DNA, the CDR3 is TGTGTCAGCAGGGGAGATTCACCCCTCCACTTT. This sequence encodes CVSRGDSPLHF.

This clonotype was counted between two and nine times. The rearrangement uses TRBV5-1 and TRBJ1-6; TRBD1 might be the D (6 bases). Germline V gives CDR1 SGHRS, CDR2 YFSETQ. Deletions cut 4 bases from V and 6 bases from J, with 11 bases between. The CDR3 extends over 14 amino acids. In DNA, the CDR3 is TGCGCCAGCAGCCCACAGGGACCTAATTCACCCCTCCACTTT. Protein sequence: CASSPQGPNSPLHF.

This clonotype was recorded many times. CDR3 sequence: CASSYQGAFGTDTQYF. CDR3 bases: TGTGCCAGCAGCTATCAGGGGGCGTTCGGGACAGATACGCAGTATTTT. V usage is TRBV27 and J usage is TRBJ2-3; 8 nucleotides line up with TRBD1. The CDR3 is made up of 16 amino acids. The J segment lost 3 bases and the V segment lost 6 bases, leaving 11 bases of the junction unmatched. The germline V gene encodes CDR1 MNHEY and CDR2 SMNVEV (reference sequence).